This is a list of T cell receptor beta chains from one sample in a study of blood T cell repertoires in COVID-19. Method: immunoSEQ multiplex PCR; TCRdb's copy keeps in-frame clones and lacks some. Of approximately 140,000 clones detected, over 65% appear once; the ten largest clones hold less than 2.5%. What was sequenced was peripheral blood. The receptors were gathered from a man in his 70s with acute or convalescent COVID-19. Each CDR3 is given with its conserved first and last residue. The order of the fields is V gene, clone size, J gene, D gene, CDR3 DNA, CDR3 protein. A D gene is named only where the DNA matches it firmly. Clone size is not always given. Where it is, it says once, few, many or a class for expanded clones.

TRBV7-9,few,TRBJ1-1,TRBD1,TGTGCCAGCAGCTTATCGGGGACAGGCAGTTTAGGAGGTTTCTTT,CASSLSGTGSLGGFF
TRBV28,.,TRBJ2-7,.,TGTGCCAGCAACCCGCAGGCTTCCTCCTACGAGCAGTACTTC,CASNPQASSYEQYF
TRBV7-2,.,TRBJ2-1,TRBD2,TGTGCCAGCAGCTTGTCTAGCGGGGACAATGAGCAGTTCTTC,CASSLSSGDNEQFF
TRBV6-1,once,TRBJ2-1,TRBD2,TGTGCCAGCAGTGGGGGTAGCGGGAGGGCCGCGGATGAGCAGTTCTTC,CASSGGSGRAADEQFF
TRBV28,.,TRBJ1-4,.,TGTGCCAGCATGCGGACAGTAAAGGAAAAACTGTTTTTT,CASMRTVKEKLFF
TRBV12-3/TRBV12-4,.,TRBJ2-7,.,TGTGCCAGCAGTCCCGGAGGGTCTGGAGAGCAGTACTTC,CASSPGGSGEQYF
TRBV11-2,.,TRBJ2-3,.,TGTGCCAGCAGCCGGGGACTTACCACAGATACGCAGTATTTT,CASSRGLTTDTQYF
TRBV19,.,TRBJ1-1,.,TGTGCCAGTAGTTCCCCGGGCAGGGGGAACACTGAAGCTTTCTTT,CASSSPGRGNTEAFF
TRBV15,.,TRBJ2-1,TRBD2,TGTGCCACCAGCACAGCGGGAGTAGGCGAGCAGTTCTTC,CATSTAGVGEQFF
TRBV28,.,TRBJ1-5,TRBD1,TGTGCCAGCAGTTCGACAGGGCGTTATCAGCCCCAGCATTTT,CASSSTGRYQPQHF
TRBV6-6,.,TRBJ1-1,.,TGTGCCAGCACCACCACAGAGAACACTGAAGCTTTCTTT,CASTTTENTEAFF
TRBV5-5,.,TRBJ1-3,.,TGTGCCAGCAGCCCGACAGGCCTCTCTGGAAACACCATATATTTT,CASSPTGLSGNTIYF
TRBV10-3,.,TRBJ1-1,.,TGTGCCATCAGTGAGGCGCCAAACACTGAAGCTTTCTTT,CAISEAPNTEAFF
TRBV6-4,.,TRBJ2-3,.,TGTGCCAGCAGTGACTTTTACGGCAGGGGAAGAGATACGCAGTATTTT,CASSDFYGRGRDTQYF
TRBV3-1/TRBV3-2,many,TRBJ1-5,.,TGTGCCAGCAGCCAACAGGGTATGAGCAATCAGCCCCAGCATTTT,CASSQQGMSNQPQHF
TRBV6-5,.,TRBJ2-7,TRBD1,TGTGCCAGCAGTTACGGAGCCGGGACAGTGCCTAGCGAGCAGTACTTC,CASSYGAGTVPSEQYF
TRBV18,.,TRBJ2-5,TRBD1,TGTGCCAGCTCACCTAGGGACAGCGGAGAGACCCAGTACTTC,CASSPRDSGETQYF
TRBV28,.,TRBJ1-6,.,TGTGCCAGCAGCCCGCCCGGCGGGAATGGCTCACCCCTCCACTTT,CASSPPGGNGSPLHF
TRBV5-4,.,TRBJ2-1,TRBD2,TGTGCCAGCAGCGGGGGGGGACTAGGCCTAAATGCGGATGAGCAGTTCTTC,CASSGGGLGLNADEQFF
TRBV11-2,.,TRBJ2-5,.,TGTGCCAGCAGCCCCCTCGGCGGGCGAGGGGAGACCCAGTACTTC,CASSPLGGRGETQYF
TRBV29-1,.,TRBJ2-5,.,TGCAGCGTTATTGGTCGGGGCCAAGAGACCCAGTACTTC,CSVIGRGQETQYF
TRBV3-1/TRBV3-2,.,TRBJ1-4,TRBD1,TGTGCCAGCAGCCAAGATGGAGGAGGGGGCGGAAAACTGTTTTTT,CASSQDGGGGGKLFF
TRBV4-2,.,TRBJ1-2,.,TGTGCCAGCAGCCAAGGAGGTCAGGGTATCGATCATGGCGCCCACACCTTC,CASSQGGQGIDHGAHTF
TRBV9,.,TRBJ1-2,TRBD1,TGTGCCAGCAGCGTACGACAGGGCCCGAACTATGGCTACACCTTC,CASSVRQGPNYGYTF
TRBV6-5,.,TRBJ2-7,TRBD1,TGTGCCAGCAGCCAGACAGGGAGATACGAGCAGTACTTC,CASSQTGRYEQYF